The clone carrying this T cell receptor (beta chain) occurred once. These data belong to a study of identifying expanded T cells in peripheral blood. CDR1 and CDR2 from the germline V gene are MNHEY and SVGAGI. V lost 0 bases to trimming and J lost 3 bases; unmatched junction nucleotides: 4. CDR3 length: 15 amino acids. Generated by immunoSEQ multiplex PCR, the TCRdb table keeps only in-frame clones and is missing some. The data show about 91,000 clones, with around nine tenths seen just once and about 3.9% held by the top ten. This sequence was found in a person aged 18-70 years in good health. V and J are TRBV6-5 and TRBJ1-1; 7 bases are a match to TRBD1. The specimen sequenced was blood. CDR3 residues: CASSYSGGAYTEAFF. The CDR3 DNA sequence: TGTGCCAGCAGTTACTCAGGGGGCGCTTACACTGAAGCTTTCTTT.